This T cell receptor (beta chain) was sequenced for a study of shared T cell receptors in the human thymus. Germline V gene sequence: CDR1 LGHNA, CDR2 YSLEER. The CDR3 is 12 amino acids. The V and J ends lost 1 base and 10 bases respectively, with 7 bases between them. Data came from immunoSEQ multiplex PCR; TCRdb stores just in-frame clones and leaves some out. Of approximately 400,000 clones listed, just under 95% were seen once; the top ten hold 0.015% to 0.02%. V is TRBV4-3 and J is TRBJ2-2, with no clear D. Sequencing used thymocytes. The origin of this receptor is a human donor. The CDR3 spells CASSQVRQELFF. CDR3 DNA sequence: TGCGCCAGCAGCCAAGTTAGGCAGGAGCTGTTTTTT.